This T cell receptor beta chain was captured by sequencing in a study of a mutant IDH1 vaccine in newly diagnosed glioma. TCRdb's copy holds only in-frame clones and misses some; the assay was immunoSEQ multiplex PCR. The sample has about 63,000 clones, around four fifths seen once. Germline assignment: CDR1 MNHNS and CDR2 SASEGT. V dropped 9 bases and J dropped 4 bases, with 15 bases sitting between them. The CDR3 consists of 13 residues. Time point here: baseline, week 1 (first vaccination visit). Treatment reported: pre-vaccination baseline after standard-of-care therapy. The receptor's source is a woman in her late teens or twenties with glioma. Some clones in this sample may be carry-over from other donors' samples. This chain uses TRBV6-1 with TRBJ1-2, with D unresolved. Sequenced material: peripheral blood mononuclear cells (PBMCs), taken from a glioma patient treated with radiotherapy, temozolomide or both. CDR3 sequence (DNA): TGTGCCAGTAGAACCTTGGGGATCTATGGCTACACCTTC. Translated, it gives CASRTLGIYGYTF.